Shown below are 17 T cell receptor beta chains from a single sample sequenced in a study of T cells in Graves' hyperthyroidism and ophthalmopathy. Amplification yielded TCR beta CDR3 regions, with RNA transcripts as the source. TCR CDR3 underwent first-round RT-PCR with the HTBI primer set. TCRdb reprocessed the multiplex PCR reads via MiXCR and lists one record per CDR3 protein. Altogether 480,000 or so distinct CDR3 sequences are present, over 13% being singletons, with the ten largest covering about a sixth. The sample taken for sequencing was blood. All receptors derive from a woman under 30 with Graves' hyperthyroidism.

This clonotype was detected only a few times. The chain has TRBV20-1 and TRBJ2-7; D might be TRBD1 (5 bases). Trimming cost V 0 bases and J 1 base, with 7 bases left between them. The CDR3 consists of 13 residues. Germline V gene sequence: CDR1 DFQATT, CDR2 SNEGSKA (reference sequence). The CDR3 DNA is TGCAGTGCTAGAGATCACAGGTCCTACGAGCAGTACTTC. It is translated as CSARDHRSYEQYF.

This clonotype was detected a few times. CDR3 sequence reads: CASSSGLHSTDTQYF. CDR3 DNA: TGTGCCAGCAGCTCGGGACTCCATAGCACAGATACGCAGTATTTT. The chain links TRBV7-9 to TRBJ2-3; TRBD2 is a possible D gene (6 bases). The length of the CDR3 is 15 residues. From germline, CDR1 is SEHNR and CDR2 FQNEAQ (reference sequence). V dropped 4 bases and J dropped 0 bases, with 11 bases sitting between them.

This chain links TRBV3-1 with TRBJ2-7; TRBD2 matches at 13 bases. CDR3 length: 16 amino acids. The ends lost 4 bases at V and 4 bases at J; junction bases unmatched: 7. CDR1 is LGHDT, CDR2 YNNKEL, per germline (reference sequence). The CDR3 coding sequence is TGTGCCAGCAGCCCTACTAGCGGGAGGGCCGCTTACGAGCAGTACTTC. Its translation is CASSPTSGRAAYEQYF.

The table lists this clonotype with a few counts. J is TRBJ1-5 and V is TRBV19, with D perhaps TRBD1 (6 bases). Per germline, CDR1 LNHDA and CDR2 SQIVND (reference sequence). The CDR3 runs 13 residues. Trimming took 3 bases from V and 9 from J, leaving 12 bases between them. CDR3 coding DNA: TGTGCCAGTAGTATTCGGGGGCTGGGGCCCCAGCATTTT. As protein: CASSIRGLGPQHF.

This chain connects TRBV5-1 to TRBJ2-1; D is possibly TRBD1 (5 bases). Germline assignment: CDR1 SGHRS and CDR2 YFSETQ. Trimming removed 0 bases from V and 5 bases from J, with 9 bases in between. There are 14 residues in the CDR3. CDR3 DNA sequence: TGCGCCAGCAGCTTGGCAGGGCCGGACAATGAGCAGTTCTTC. Its protein is CASSLAGPDNEQFF.

This clonotype was counted at least ten times. V gene TRBV27 combines with J gene TRBJ2-1; D is possibly TRBD1 (5 bases). Per the germline V gene, CDR1 is MNHEY and CDR2 is SMNVEV (reference sequence). V lost 6 bases to trimming and J lost 9 bases, with 21 bases between them. The CDR3 runs 15 residues. The CDR3: CASSPQQALLVEQFF. In DNA, the CDR3 is TGTGCCAGCAGCCCTCAACAGGCCCTCTTGGTTGAGCAGTTCTTC.

The table lists this clonotype with a few counts. The V gene is TRBV18, the J gene TRBJ1-2; 7 bases fit TRBD1. The germline gives CDR1 KGHSH, CDR2 LQKENI. There are 14 residues in the CDR3. V was clipped by 4 bases and J by 5 bases; unmatched bases: 7. CDR3 sequence (DNA): TGTGCCAGCTCACAGGAGGGGGCAGGATATGGCTACACCTTC. It encodes CASSQEGAGYGYTF.

Worth noting for this clonotype: This may be a read error: a much more frequent sequence differs by one nucleotide. The chain recombines TRBV7-9 with TRBJ2-5, with D perhaps TRBD1 (6 bases). The V gene lost 4 bases and the J gene lost 0 bases, with 12 bases spanning the gap. Germline loops: CDR1 SEHNR, CDR2 FQNEAQ (reference sequence). The CDR3 covers 15 residues. CDR3 protein: CASSSRGRYQETQYF. DNA of the CDR3: TGTGCCAGCAGCTCCAGGGGCCGGTACCAAGAGACCCAGTACTTC.

The V and J genes are TRBV19 and TRBJ1-1, with 7 bases identical to TRBD1. Germline loops: CDR1 LNHDA, CDR2 SQIVND (reference sequence). CDR3 length: 12 amino acids. The junction had 3 bases not matched to a gene; V was cut back by 5 bases and J by 6 bases. The chain's CDR3 is CASSQGEAEAFF. CDR3 nucleotides: TGTGCCAGTAGTCAGGGGGAAGCTGAAGCTTTCTTT.

There are many counts of this clonotype. V usage is TRBV6-1 and J usage is TRBJ2-1, with 11 bases that match TRBD2. Germline assignment: CDR1 MNHNS and CDR2 SASEGT. Trimming cost V 4 bases and J 4 bases; bases outside gene matches: 6. The CDR3 consists of 16 residues. This CDR3 is CASSAQGLAAYNEQFF. CDR3 bases: TGTGCCAGCAGTGCCCAGGGACTAGCGGCTTACAATGAGCAGTTCTTC.

The J gene is TRBJ1-3, the V gene TRBV25-1; D uncertain. CDR1 is MGHDK and CDR2 is SYGVNS in the germline V gene. With 6 bases removed from V and 0 bases from J, the gap between germline ends came to 9 bases. The CDR3 sequence is 14 residues long. In DNA, the CDR3 is TGTGCCAGCAGCTACTTGAGCTCTGGAAACACCATATATTTT. This codes for CASSYLSSGNTIYF.

This clonotype was counted ten times or more. The chain is built from TRBV2 and TRBJ2-2, with unresolved D. The CDR3 contains 12 residues. V gave up 4 bases and J gave up 4 bases, with 4 bases separating them. Per the germline V gene, CDR1 is SNHLY and CDR2 is FYNNEI. The CDR3 bases are TGTGCCAGCAGTGGACTCACCGGGGAGCTGTTTTTT. Its translation is CASSGLTGELFF.

This clonotype occurred many times. This sequence joins TRBV30 and TRBJ1-6; possible D gene TRBD1, 6 bases. This CDR3 has 15 amino acids. Trimming shortened V by 0 bases and J by 9 bases, and 15 bases separated the two germline ends. Germline lookup yields CDR1 GTSNPN and CDR2 SVGIG (reference sequence). The CDR3 DNA is TGTGCCTGGAGTGTTGGGACACAGGGCAGTTCACCCCTCCACTTT. It specifies CAWSVGTQGSSPLHF.

This clonotype was found a few times. The rearrangement links TRBV7-8 to TRBJ1-4; D call uncertain. Trimming took 7 bases from V and 6 from J, leaving 12 bases between them. CDR3 length equals 13 residues. CDR1 and CDR2 (germline): SGHVS, FQNEAQ. CDR3 in DNA: TGTGCCAGCATGCACCTAGTGGATGAAAAACTGTTTTTT. Its translation: CASMHLVDEKLFF. The full variable domain, its missing parts supplied by reference TRBV7-8 and TRBJ1-4, is GAGVSQSPRYKVAKRGQDVALRCDPISGHVSLFWYQQALGQGPEFLTYFQNEAQLDKSGLPSDRFFAERPEGSVSTLKIQRTQQEDSAVYLCASMHLVDEKLFFGSGTQLSVL.

This clonotype was seen repeatedly, ten times or more. J is TRBJ2-5 and V is TRBV18; D gene ambiguous. CDR3 length: 12 residues. In germline, CDR1 is KGHSH, CDR2 LQKENI. Trimming took off 8 bases at V and 5 bases at J, with 12 bases between the two ends. The CDR3 DNA sequence: TGTGCCAGCACCGACATAGGGGAGACCCAGTACTTC. Translation: CASTDIGETQYF.

The chain has TRBV29-1 and TRBJ1-1, with 7 bases lining up with TRBD1. Germline CDR1 and CDR2: SQVTM and ANQGSEA. After removal of 5 bases from V and 11 bases from J, the junction contained 8 bases not matched to a gene. This CDR3 has 11 amino acids. The CDR3 nucleotides read TGCAGCGTTACAGGGGACTTAGGGGCTTTCTTT. Translating it yields CSVTGDLGAFF.

This clonotype has at least ten counts. V gene TRBV30 combines with J gene TRBJ1-2; tentative D call: TRBD1 (6 bases). CDR1 is GTSNPN, CDR2 SVGIG, per germline (reference sequence). CDR3 length: 14 amino acids. Trimming pared 4 bases from V and 7 bases from J, leaving 19 bases between. The CDR3 sequence: CAWTRGARGAGYTF. CDR3 nucleotide sequence: TGTGCCTGGACCCGTGGGGCCAGGGGTGCTGGCTACACCTTC.